The entry below gives a single T cell receptor (beta chain) sequence along with its context. This clonotype came up once. Its antigen specificity is not known. Per-base quality was not reported, and no clone a single base away is much larger than it. One read yields weak evidence. The time point label, read with the paper, signifies: patch test 1, 2 weeks after DPC sensitization. The treatment or condition tag for this specimen amounts to: therapeutic diphenylcyclopropenone sensitization with weekly scalp DPC. At each patch-test visit, blood was drawn before the patch test was applied. Patients were considered eligible if aged 18 to 70, diagnosed with alopecia and deemed suitable for DPC therapy, and patients were excluded if pregnant. Total RNA was extracted from unfractionated whole blood collected in Tempus Blood RNA tubes. This sample was taken from a study of human T cells and chemical hapten exposure (dated by TCRdb to about 2021). For the study in its entirety: For sensitization, 2% DPC in acetone was applied to a 2 cm by 2 cm area of upper inner arm skin. Patients additionally received weekly therapeutic DPC doses to the scalp throughout the roughly 23-week study period. Patch testing was performed on the upper back with Finn chambers containing 0.01% DPC, and the patch tests were scored after 6 days according to International Contact Dermatitis Research Group standards. The patient cohort, mostly female, included alopecia areata with under or over 50% scalp involvement, alopecia totalis and alopecia universalis. Libraries were pooled for sequencing, and per-sample TCR yields varied mainly because of small differences in library volumes within the pool. This study followed changes in the peripheral blood TCR repertoire in vivo during primary and secondary sensitization of alopecia patients to the hapten diphenylcyclopropenone (DPC). Blood samples were taken from patients before sensitization (week 0) and then at 2, 6 and about 24 weeks after DPC sensitization. Twenty-nine alopecia patients provided blood for TCR sequencing at one to four time points (pre-sensitization, 2, 6 and 24 weeks). Findings and caveats that apply to the study as a whole: A positive correlation was found between the number of PT1 expanded TCRs and patch test score, with significance reached at thresholds 8, 16 and 32 but not 4. DPC sensitization did not change the number of TCRs with a frequency above 1 in 1000, and there was no evidence of changes in global repertoire structure. Expanded TCRs formed significantly more large CDR3 similarity clusters than pre-sensitization or healthy control sets, consistent with antigen-driven responses. Alopecia, a presumed autoimmune disease, was present in all patients, so the immune response of the patients might differ from that of healthy individuals. After repeated subsampling, changes were observed in the strength of the expansion versus patch-test correlation and in the threshold at which the correlation became significant.

The method behind the library was RACE. Sequencing was performed on a NextSeq 500. During library preparation, unique molecular identifiers were attached to individual cDNA molecules so that TCRs could be counted in a quantitative, reproducible way. Both TCR alpha and TCR beta chains were sequenced from each blood RNA sample. As for how the authors treated the data: A median of around 100,000 TCRs per sample was observed, with a range of 23,224 to 690,600. V, J and CDR3 annotation of the TCR reads was performed with the Decombinator software suite. For the PS versus PT1 abundance plots, all samples were subsampled to the same number of TCRs (28,000). TCRs were defined as expanded if absent before sensitization and observed at least eight times at the 2-week time point. TCRdb itself trimmed the public reads at Q25 with fastp, ran MiXCR and retained productive beta chains. Rows with one shared CDR3 protein collapse into an entry with the most common genes and DNA. These V and J calls rely on TCRdb rather than the paper's analysis. Across this sample there are 300,000 to 350,000 distinct CDR3 sequences, with roughly 6.9% seen only once. 8.4% of the sample lies in the top ten.

The CDR3 runs 18 amino acids, cysteine and phenylalanine included. The read is trimmed to its CDR3 DNA, 54 bases read in frame from base 1. Between the V and J ends, shortened by 4 bases and 7 bases respectively, the junction contains 26 bases. The germline V gene (reference sequence) supplies CDR1 LGHDT and CDR2 YNNKEL. The rearranged segments are TRBV3-1 and TRBJ2-1, and TRBD2 may be the D gene, going by 5 matching bases. The input for sequencing was whole blood, taken in connection with sensitization to the hapten diphenylcyclopropenone (DPC). This TCR derives from a woman aged 18 to 35 with alopecia areata. Some clones in this sample may be carry-over from other donors' samples. The nucleotide sequence reads TGTGCCAGCAGCCCCAGAGCCGACATGGGCCCTCCGGGGAATGAGCAGTTCTTC. It specifies CASSPRADMGPPGNEQFF.